This T cell receptor beta chain originates from a study of cytomegalovirus exposure and HLA in healthy donors. Germline assignment: CDR1 SQVTM and CDR2 ANQGSEA. Trimming left V 7 bases short and J 0 bases short, with 10 bases between. This CDR3 has 13 residues. Study-level points and caveats: Later genetic work tied a missense DCLRE1C variant to beta-chain V and J trimming. The study designated some 180 TCR beta chains cytomegalovirus-associated. The classifier reportedly diagnosed cytomegalovirus status with high specificity and sensitivity.

As regards this clone: Its antigen is undetermined.

The study ran its PCR with 60 Vbeta and 13 Jbeta primers. Measured with immunoSEQ multiplex PCR; TCRdb has only the in-frame clones, and not every one. The table lists 150,000 to 200,000 clones, 65% to 70% of them singletons, with roughly 4.1% in the top ten. V and J are TRBV29-1 and TRBJ1-3; D not certain. The clonotype comes from a woman aged 18-29 years in good health and CMV-seropositive. Sequencing was performed on PBMCs. CDR3 DNA sequence: TGCAGCGGGAAAGGAGACTCTGGAAACACCATATATTTT. It specifies CSGKGDSGNTIYF. Supplemented by reference TRBV29-1 and TRBJ1-3, the full variable domain reads SAVISQKPSRDICQRGTSLTIQCQVDSQVTMMFWYRQQPGQSLTLIATANQGSEATYESGFVIDKFPISRPNLTFSTLTVSNMSPEDSSIYLCSGKGDSGNTIYFGEGSWLTVV.